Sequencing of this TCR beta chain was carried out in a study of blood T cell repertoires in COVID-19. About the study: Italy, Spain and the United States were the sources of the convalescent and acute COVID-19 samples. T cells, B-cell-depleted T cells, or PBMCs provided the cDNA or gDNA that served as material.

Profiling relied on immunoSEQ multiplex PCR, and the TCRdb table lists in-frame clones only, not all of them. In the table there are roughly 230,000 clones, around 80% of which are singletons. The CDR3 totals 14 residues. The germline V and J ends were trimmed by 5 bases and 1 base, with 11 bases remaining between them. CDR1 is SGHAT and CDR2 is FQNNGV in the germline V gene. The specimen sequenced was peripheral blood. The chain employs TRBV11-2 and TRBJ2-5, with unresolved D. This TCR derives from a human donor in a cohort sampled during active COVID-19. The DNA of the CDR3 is TGTGCCAGCAGCCCGATGGCCAGCCAAGAGACCCAGTACTTC. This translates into CASSPMASQETQYF.